The entry below describes one T cell receptor (beta chain). These data are taken from a study of shared clonotypes between healthy human individuals. Naive CD8 cells were CD45RO-negative, positively selected for CCR7, excluding terminally differentiated effector memory CD45RA+ cells. Healthy adults negative for HIV, lacking recent acute infections or vaccinations, served as donors. Original methodology: There were no quality scores in the junction-only immunoSEQ sequences, so filtering differed. Sequencing used immunoSEQ multiplex PCR; TCRdb keeps in-frame clones, though not all of them. The D gene and trimming were derived from the DNA, and the V and J assignments and clone size from that table. The sample has 550,000 to 750,000 clones; roughly 96% are singletons. The source is a woman in her twenties or thirties in good health. The sample consisted of naive CD8+ T cells sorted from blood.

In DNA form, the CDR3 reads TGTGCCAGCAGCCCAGGGGTTTTGGGAGCTTTCTTT. Protein: CASSPGVLGAFF. This rearrangement joins TRBV7-9 to TRBJ1-1; D is possibly TRBD1 (6 bases). V was trimmed by 5 bases and J by 10 bases, leaving 14 bases between them. The germline V gene encodes CDR1 SEHNR and CDR2 FQNEAQ (reference sequence). The CDR3 length is 12 residues.